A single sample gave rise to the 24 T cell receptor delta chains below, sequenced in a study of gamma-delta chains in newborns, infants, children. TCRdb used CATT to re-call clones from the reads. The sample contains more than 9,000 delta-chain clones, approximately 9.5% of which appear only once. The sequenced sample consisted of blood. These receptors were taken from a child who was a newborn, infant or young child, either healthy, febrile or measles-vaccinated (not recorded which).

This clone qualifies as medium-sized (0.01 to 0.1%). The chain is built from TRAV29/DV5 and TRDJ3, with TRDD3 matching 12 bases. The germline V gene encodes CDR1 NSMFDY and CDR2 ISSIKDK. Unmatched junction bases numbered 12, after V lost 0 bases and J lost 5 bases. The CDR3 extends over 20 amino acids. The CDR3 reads CAASVFPWGIRAGDTRQMFF. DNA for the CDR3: TGTGCAGCAAGCGTTTTCCCCTGGGGGATACGCGCCGGGGACACCCGACAGATGTTTTTC.

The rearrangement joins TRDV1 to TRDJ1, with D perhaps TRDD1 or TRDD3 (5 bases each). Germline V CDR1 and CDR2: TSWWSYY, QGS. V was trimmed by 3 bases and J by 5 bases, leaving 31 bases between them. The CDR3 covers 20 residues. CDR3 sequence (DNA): TGTGCTCTTGGGGACCAAAAAATACGGTCCTGGTGGATATCGGAGGATAAACTCATCTTT. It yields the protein CALGDQKIRSWWISEDKLIF.

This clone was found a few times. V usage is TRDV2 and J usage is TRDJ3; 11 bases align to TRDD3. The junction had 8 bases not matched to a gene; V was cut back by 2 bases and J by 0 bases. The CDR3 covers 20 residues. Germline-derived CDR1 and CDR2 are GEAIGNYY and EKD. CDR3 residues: CACDKVLGDKSSWDTRQMFF. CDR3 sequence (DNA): TGTGCCTGTGACAAAGTACTGGGGGATAAAAGCTCCTGGGACACCCGACAGATGTTTTTC.

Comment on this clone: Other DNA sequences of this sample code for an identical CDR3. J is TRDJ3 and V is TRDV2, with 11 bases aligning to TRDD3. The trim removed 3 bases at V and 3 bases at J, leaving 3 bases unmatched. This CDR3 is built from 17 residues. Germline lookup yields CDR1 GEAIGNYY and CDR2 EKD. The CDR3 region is CACDATGGYWDTRQMFF. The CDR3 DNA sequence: TGTGCCTGTGACGCTACTGGGGGATACTGGGACACCCGACAGATGTTTTTC.

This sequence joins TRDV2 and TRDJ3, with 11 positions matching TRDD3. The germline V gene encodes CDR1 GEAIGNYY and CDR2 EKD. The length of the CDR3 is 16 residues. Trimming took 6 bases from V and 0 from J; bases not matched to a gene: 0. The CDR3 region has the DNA TGTGCCTGTACTGGGGGATACTCCTGGGACACCCGACAGATGTTTTTC. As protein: CACTGGYSWDTRQMFF.

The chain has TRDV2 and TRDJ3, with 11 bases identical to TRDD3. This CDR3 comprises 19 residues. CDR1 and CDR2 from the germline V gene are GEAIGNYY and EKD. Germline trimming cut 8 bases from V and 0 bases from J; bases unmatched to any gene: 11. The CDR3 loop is CAFDKVGDTPSWDTRQMFF. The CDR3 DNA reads TGTGCCTTCGATAAAGTGGGGGATACGCCCTCCTGGGACACCCGACAGATGTTTTTC.

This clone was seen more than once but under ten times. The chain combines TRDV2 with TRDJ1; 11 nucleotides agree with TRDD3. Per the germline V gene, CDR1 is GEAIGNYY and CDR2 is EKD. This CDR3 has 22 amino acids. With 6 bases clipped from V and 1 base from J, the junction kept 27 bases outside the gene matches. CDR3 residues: CACRLVPTPTSLGDTSTDKLIF. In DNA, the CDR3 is TGTGCCTGTCGACTCGTTCCTACGCCCACGTCGTTGGGGGATACGAGCACCGATAAACTCATCTTT.

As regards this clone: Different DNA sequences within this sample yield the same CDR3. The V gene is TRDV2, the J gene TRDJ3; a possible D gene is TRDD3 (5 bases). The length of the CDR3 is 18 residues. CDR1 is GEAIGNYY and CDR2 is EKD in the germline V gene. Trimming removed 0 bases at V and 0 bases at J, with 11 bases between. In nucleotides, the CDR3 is TGTGCCTGTGACACCGTTGGGGTAAGCTCCTGGGACACCCGACAGATGTTTTTC. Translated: CACDTVGVSSWDTRQMFF.

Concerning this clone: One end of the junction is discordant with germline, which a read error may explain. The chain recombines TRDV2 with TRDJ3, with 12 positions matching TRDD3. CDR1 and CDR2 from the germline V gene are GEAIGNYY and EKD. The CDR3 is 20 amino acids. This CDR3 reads CAFDRLGDTPDSWDTRQMFF. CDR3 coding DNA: TGTGCCTTTGACCGACTGGGGGATACCCCAGACTCCTGGGACACCCGACAGATGTTTTTC.

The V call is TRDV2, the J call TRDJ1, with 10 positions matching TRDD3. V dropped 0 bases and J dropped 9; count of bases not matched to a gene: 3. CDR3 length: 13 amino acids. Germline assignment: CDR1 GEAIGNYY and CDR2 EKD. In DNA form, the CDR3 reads TGTGCCTGTGACACCGGACTGGGGGATGAACTCATCTTT. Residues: CACDTGLGDELIF.

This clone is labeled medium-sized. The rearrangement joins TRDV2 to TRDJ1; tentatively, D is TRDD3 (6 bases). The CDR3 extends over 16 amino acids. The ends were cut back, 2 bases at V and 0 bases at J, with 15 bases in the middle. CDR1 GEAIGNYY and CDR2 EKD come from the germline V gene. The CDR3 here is CACDSVVGADTDKLIF. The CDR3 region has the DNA TGTGCCTGTGACAGTGTGGTGGGGGCTGACACCGATAAACTCATCTTT.

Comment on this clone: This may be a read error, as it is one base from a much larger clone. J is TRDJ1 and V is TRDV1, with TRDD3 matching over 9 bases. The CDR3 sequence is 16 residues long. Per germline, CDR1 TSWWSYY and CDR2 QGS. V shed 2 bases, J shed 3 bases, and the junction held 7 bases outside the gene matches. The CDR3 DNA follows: TGTGCTCTTGGGGAAACGTTACTGGGGGACGCCGATAAACTCATCTTT. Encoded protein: CALGETLLGDADKLIF.

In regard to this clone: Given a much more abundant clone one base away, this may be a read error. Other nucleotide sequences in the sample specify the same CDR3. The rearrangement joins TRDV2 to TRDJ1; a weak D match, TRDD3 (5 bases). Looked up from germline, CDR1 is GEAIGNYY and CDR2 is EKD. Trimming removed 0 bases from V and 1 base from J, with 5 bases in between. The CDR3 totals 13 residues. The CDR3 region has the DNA TGTGCCTGTGACACCTGGGGCACCGATAAACTCATCTTT. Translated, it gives CACDTWGTDKLIF.

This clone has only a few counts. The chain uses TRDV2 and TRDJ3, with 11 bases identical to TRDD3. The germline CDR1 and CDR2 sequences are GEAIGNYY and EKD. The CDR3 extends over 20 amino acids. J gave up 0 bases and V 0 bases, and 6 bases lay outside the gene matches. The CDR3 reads CACDTGWGIPSSWDTRQMFF. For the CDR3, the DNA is TGTGCCTGTGACACCGGCTGGGGGATACCTAGCTCCTGGGACACCCGACAGATGTTTTTC.

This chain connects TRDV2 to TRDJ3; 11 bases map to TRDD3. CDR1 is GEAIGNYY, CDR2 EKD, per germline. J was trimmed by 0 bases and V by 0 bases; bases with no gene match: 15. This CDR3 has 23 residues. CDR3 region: CACDTVLGDTPNVLSWDTRQMFF. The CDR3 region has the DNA TGTGCCTGTGACACCGTTCTGGGGGATACACCAAACGTTCTCTCCTGGGACACCCGACAGATGTTTTTC.

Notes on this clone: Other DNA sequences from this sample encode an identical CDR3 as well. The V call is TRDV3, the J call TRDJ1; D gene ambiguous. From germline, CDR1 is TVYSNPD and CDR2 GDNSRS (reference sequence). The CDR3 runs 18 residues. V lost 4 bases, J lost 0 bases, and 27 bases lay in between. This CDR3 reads CAWTVLPPKLLYTDKLIF. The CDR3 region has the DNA TGTGCCTGGACAGTACTGCCCCCCAAACTCTTATACACCGATAAACTCATCTTT.

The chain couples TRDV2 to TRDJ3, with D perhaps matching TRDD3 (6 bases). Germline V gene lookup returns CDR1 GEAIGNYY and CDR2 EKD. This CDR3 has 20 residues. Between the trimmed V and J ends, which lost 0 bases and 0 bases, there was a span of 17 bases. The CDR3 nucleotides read TGTGCCTGTGACACCGTGGGGGGACCTACTAGCTCCTGGGACACCCGACAGATGTTTTTC. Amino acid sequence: CACDTVGGPTSSWDTRQMFF.

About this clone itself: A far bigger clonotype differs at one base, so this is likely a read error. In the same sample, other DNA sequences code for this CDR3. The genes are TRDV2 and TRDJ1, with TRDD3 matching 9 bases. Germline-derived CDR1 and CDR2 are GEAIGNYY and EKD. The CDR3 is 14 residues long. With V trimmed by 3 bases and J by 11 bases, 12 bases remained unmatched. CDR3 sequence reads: CACDPLGDRAKLIF. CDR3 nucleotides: TGTGCCTGTGACCCCCTGGGGGATCGGGCTAAGCTCATCTTT.

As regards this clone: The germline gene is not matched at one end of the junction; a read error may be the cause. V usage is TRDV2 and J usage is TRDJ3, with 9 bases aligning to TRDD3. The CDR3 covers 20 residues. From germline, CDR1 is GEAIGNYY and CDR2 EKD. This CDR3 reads CACDTAGDWGSSCDTRQMFF. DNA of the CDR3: TGTGCCTGTGACACCGCGGGGGACTGGGGGAGCTCCTGTGACACCCGACAGATGTTTTTC.

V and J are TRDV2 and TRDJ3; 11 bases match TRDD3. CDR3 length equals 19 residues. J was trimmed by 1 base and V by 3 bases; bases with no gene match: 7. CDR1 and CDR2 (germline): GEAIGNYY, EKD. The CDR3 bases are TGTGCCTGTGACCCTATACTGGGGGATAAATCCTGGGACACCCGACAGATGTTTTTC. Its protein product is CACDPILGDKSWDTRQMFF.

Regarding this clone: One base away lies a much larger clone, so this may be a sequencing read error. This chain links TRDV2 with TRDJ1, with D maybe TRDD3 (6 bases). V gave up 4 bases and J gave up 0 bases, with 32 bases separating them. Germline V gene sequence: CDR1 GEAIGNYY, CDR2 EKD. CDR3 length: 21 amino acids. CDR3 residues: CACEALRPSGGITSYTDKLIF. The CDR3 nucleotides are TGTGCCTGTGAAGCCCTCAGGCCCTCTGGAGGGATAACCTCGTACACCGATAAACTCATCTTT.

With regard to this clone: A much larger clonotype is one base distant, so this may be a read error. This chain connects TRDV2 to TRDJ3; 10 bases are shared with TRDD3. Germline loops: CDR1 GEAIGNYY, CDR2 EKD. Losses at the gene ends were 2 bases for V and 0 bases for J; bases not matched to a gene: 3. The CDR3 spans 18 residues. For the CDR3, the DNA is TGTGCCTGTGACATACTGGGGGATGGCTCCTGGGACACCCGACAGATGTTTTTC. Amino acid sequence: CACDILGDGSWDTRQMFF.

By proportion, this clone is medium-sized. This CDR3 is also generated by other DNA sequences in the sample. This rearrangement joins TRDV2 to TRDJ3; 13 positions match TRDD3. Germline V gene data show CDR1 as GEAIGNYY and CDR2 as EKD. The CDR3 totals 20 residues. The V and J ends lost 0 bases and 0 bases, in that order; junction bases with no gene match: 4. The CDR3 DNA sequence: TGTGCCTGTGACACCGTACTGGGGGATACGCGCTCCTGGGACACCCGACAGATGTTTTTC. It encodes CACDTVLGDTRSWDTRQMFF.

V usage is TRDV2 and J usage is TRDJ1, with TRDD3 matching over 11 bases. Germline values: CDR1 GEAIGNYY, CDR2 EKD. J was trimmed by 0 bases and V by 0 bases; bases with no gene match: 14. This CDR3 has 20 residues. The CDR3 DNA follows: TGTGCCTGTGACACCGCGCGAGGGGGCTGGGGGATACTCTACACCGATAAACTCATCTTT. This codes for CACDTARGGWGILYTDKLIF.